A selection of T cell receptor beta chains follows, all from one sample in a study of cytomegalovirus exposure and HLA in healthy donors. This table comes from immunoSEQ multiplex PCR, and its TCRdb copy is limited to in-frame clones, with some not included. The sample has 130,000 to 150,000 clones, around four fifths seen once; the top ten hold roughly 2.9%. The sample taken for sequencing was PBMCs. These receptors originate from a female donor in good health and CMV-seronegative. The CDR3 runs from the conserved cysteine through the conserved F or W. A D gene is named only where the DNA matches it firmly. Where a row states a size, it is once, few, many or the class of an expanded clone; other rows omit it.

j_gene,d_gene,abundance,v_gene,CDR3nt,CDR3aa
TRBJ1-2,TRBD1,.,TRBV9,TGTGCCAGCAGCCCCCGGACAGGGAACTATGGCTACCCCTTC,CASSPRTGNYGYPF
TRBJ2-2,.,.,TRBV30,TGTGCCTGGAAGGGGGACACCGTGAGGGAGCTGTTTTTT,CAWKGDTVRELFF
TRBJ2-1,TRBD2,few,TRBV6-1,TGTGCCAGCAGAGATAGCGGGAGAGGCTACAATGAGCAGTTCTTC,CASRDSGRGYNEQFF
TRBJ1-6,TRBD1,few,TRBV10-3,TGTGCCATCGGGGACAGGGAGTTTAAGGCCCTCCACTTT,CAIGDREFKALHF
TRBJ2-1,.,.,TRBV19,TGTGCCAGTAGTCTTCAGGCTGTAGCGTCCAATGAGCAGTTCTTC,CASSLQAVASNEQFF
TRBJ1-2,.,.,TRBV18,TGTGCCAGCTCAATAGGGGGTCCTACTGGCTACACCTTC,CASSIGGPTGYTF
TRBJ2-2,.,.,TRBV2,TGTGCCAGCAGTGTCCTGAACACCGGGGAGCTGTTTTTT,CASSVLNTGELFF
TRBJ2-3,.,.,TRBV7-6,TGTGCCAGCAGCCCGGGGGTTAGCACAGATACGCAGTATTTT,CASSPGVSTDTQYF
TRBJ2-3,.,once,TRBV7-9,TGTGCCAGCAGCTTACAGGCGCGCCGGGATACGCAGTATTTT,CASSLQARRDTQYF
TRBJ1-2,.,.,TRBV4-3,TGCGCCAGCAGCCACCGACAGATGTCTACGGATGGCTACACCTTC,CASSHRQMSTDGYTF
TRBJ2-7,.,.,TRBV2,TGTGCCAGCAAGGACAGAGTCCTATACGAGCAGTACTTC,CASKDRVLYEQYF
TRBJ1-1,TRBD1,.,TRBV5-5,TGTGCCAGCAGCCTAGCCTGGGGCGGGGCAGGGGGCCGAACTGAAGCTTTCTTT,CASSLAWGGAGGRTEAFF
TRBJ1-5,.,.,TRBV27,TGTGCCAGCAGTTTATCCGGGCAGGGGTGGACCCAGCATTTT,CASSLSGQGWTQHF
TRBJ1-1,TRBD1,.,TRBV19,TGTGCCAGTAGTTTAGGACAGGGGAACACTGAAGCTTTCTTT,CASSLGQGNTEAFF
TRBJ2-3,.,.,TRBV15,TGTGCCACCAGCATTACGGGACTTATAAGCACAGATACGCAGTATTTT,CATSITGLISTDTQYF
TRBJ1-2,.,.,TRBV27,TGTGCCAGCAGTTCTAGGGGCAGAGGCTACACCTTC,CASSSRGRGYTF
TRBJ2-5,.,few,TRBV7-8,TGTGCCAGCAGCTTACGGGTCAGTGGAGAGACCCAGTACTTC,CASSLRVSGETQYF
TRBJ2-1,TRBD2,few,TRBV5-4,TGTGCCAGCAGCTTGGGGCGGGAGGGCTCTGAGCAGTTCTTC,CASSLGREGSEQFF
TRBJ2-1,.,.,TRBV5-6,TGTGCCAGCAGCTTGAGCGGTTCCTACAATGAGCAGTTCTTC,CASSLSGSYNEQFF
TRBJ1-1,TRBD1,.,TRBV18,TGTGCCAGCTCATCACGGACAGGGAAGTTGCTTGGCACTGAAGCTTTCTTT,CASSSRTGKLLGTEAFF
TRBJ1-1,.,.,TRBV9,TGTGCCAGCAGCCCTCGGACATTTATGAACACTGAAGCTTTCTTT,CASSPRTFMNTEAFF
TRBJ2-2,TRBD2,.,TRBV11-2,TGTGCCAGCAGCTCGAGGTTACTAGCGGTAACCGGGGAGCTGTTTTTT,CASSSRLLAVTGELFF
TRBJ1-1,.,.,TRBV18,TGTGCCAGCTCACTAAAATCTAAGGGGCCCACTGAAGCTTTCTTT,CASSLKSKGPTEAFF
TRBJ2-1,.,.,TRBV6-1,TGTGCCAGCACCGAGGAGGGGTGGGGTCTGAGTGAGCAGTTCTTC,CASTEEGWGLSEQFF
TRBJ2-2,TRBD2,.,TRBV5-4,TGTGCCAGCAGCTTGGCCAATCTAGCGGGAGGTCCCACCGGGGAGCTGTTTTTT,CASSLANLAGGPTGELFF
TRBJ2-3,.,.,TRBV27,TGTGCCAGCAGAAGAGGTGGAACAGATACGCAGTATTTT,CASRRGGTDTQYF
TRBJ1-4,.,once,TRBV7-9,TGTGCCAGCAGCTCCCCCCGGGAAAAACTGTTTTTT,CASSSPREKLFF
TRBJ2-2,TRBD2,.,TRBV5-1,TGCGCCAGCAGCTTGGGACTAGCGGGAATGTCGTTAGCCGGGGAGCTGTTTTTT,CASSLGLAGMSLAGELFF
TRBJ2-7,TRBD2,.,TRBV5-1,TGCGCCAGCAGCTTCGATAGCGGGAGGGCCTTTCAGGGACCGTACGAGCAGTACTTC,CASSFDSGRAFQGPYEQYF
TRBJ2-1,.,.,TRBV25-1,TGTGCCAGCAGTTCTGCCAGGGTTTCCTACAATGAGCAGTTCTTC,CASSSARVSYNEQFF
TRBJ1-5,.,.,TRBV7-2,TGTGCCAGCAGCTTAGGTATAGGGGCCAGGGGTAATCAGCCCCAGCATTTT,CASSLGIGARGNQPQHF
TRBJ2-5,TRBD1,.,TRBV19,TGTGCCAGTAGTATGCGTCGGACAGGGAATTGGGAGACCCAGTACTTC,CASSMRRTGNWETQYF
TRBJ2-5,TRBD2,.,TRBV11-2,TGTGCCAGCAATATGCTAGCGGGAGCTACCCACCAAGAGACCCAGTACTTC,CASNMLAGATHQETQYF
TRBJ2-4,.,.,TRBV28,TGTGCCAGCAAACGACCGCGGGACATTCAGTACTTC,CASKRPRDIQYF
TRBJ2-7,TRBD1,.,TRBV19,TGTGCCAGTAGGGAGTCTCGCCAGGGGGCAAGGAACGAGCAGTACTTC,CASRESRQGARNEQYF
TRBJ2-5,.,.,TRBV10-3,TGTGCCATCAGTGAGACGGGGGGCGGTGAGACCCAGTACTTC,CAISETGGGETQYF
TRBJ2-3,TRBD2,.,TRBV5-4,TGTGCCAGCAGTTCCGCAGCGGGAGGGCCGGCGTCAGATACGCAGTATTTT,CASSSAAGGPASDTQYF
TRBJ1-5,.,.,TRBV28,TGTGCCAGCGGACCCCTCTGGACTAGTAGCAATCAGCCCCAGCATTTT,CASGPLWTSSNQPQHF
TRBJ2-2,.,.,TRBV6-5,TGTGCCAGCAGTTTTTGGCCCGGGGAGCTGTTTTTT,CASSFWPGELFF
TRBJ2-3,.,.,TRBV6-1,TGTGCCAGCATTCCGGACGGCGGGTACACAGATACGCAGTATTTT,CASIPDGGYTDTQYF
TRBJ1-2,.,.,TRBV5-6,TGCGCCAGCAGCTTCAGGGAAATAGGCGGCTACACCTTC,CASSFREIGGYTF
TRBJ2-3,TRBD2,.,TRBV4-2,TGTGCCAGCAGCCAAGGTTCAAGGGGAGGGGGCACAGATACGCAGTATTTT,CASSQGSRGGGTDTQYF
TRBJ1-2,.,.,TRBV18,TGTGCCAGCTCACTCCAGGACGGACTTAGGAATGGCTACACCTTC,CASSLQDGLRNGYTF
TRBJ2-2,TRBD1,.,TRBV6-5,TGTGCCAGCAGTTCCCTCGACAGGGGGCTATCCGGGGAGCTGTTTTTT,CASSSLDRGLSGELFF
TRBJ1-5,TRBD1,.,TRBV18,TGTGCCAGCTCGCCATCAGGGGGGAGTAATCAGCCCCAGCATTTT,CASSPSGGSNQPQHF
TRBJ1-2,.,once,TRBV5-4,TGTGCCAGCAGCCCCGGTATTGCGGGATTGCAAGGCTACACCTTC,CASSPGIAGLQGYTF
TRBJ1-5,TRBD1,.,TRBV13,TGTGCCAGCAGCTTGGGACAGGGTCGAGTTTATAGCAATCAGCCCCAGCATTTT,CASSLGQGRVYSNQPQHF
TRBJ2-5,TRBD2,.,TRBV5-8,TGTGCCAGCAGCCGCGGACTAGCCCAAGAGACCCAGTACTTC,CASSRGLAQETQYF